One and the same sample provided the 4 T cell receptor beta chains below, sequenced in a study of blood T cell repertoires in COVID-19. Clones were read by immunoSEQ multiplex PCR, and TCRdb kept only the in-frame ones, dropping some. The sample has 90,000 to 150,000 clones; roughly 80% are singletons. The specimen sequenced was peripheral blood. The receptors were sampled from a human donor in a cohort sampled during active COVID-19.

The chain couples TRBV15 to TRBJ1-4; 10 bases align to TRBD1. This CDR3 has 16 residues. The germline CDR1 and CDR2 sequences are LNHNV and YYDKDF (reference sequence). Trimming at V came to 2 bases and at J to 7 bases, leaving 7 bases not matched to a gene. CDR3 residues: CATSRLRDRGSEKLFF. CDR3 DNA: TGTGCCACCAGCAGACTCCGGGACAGGGGATCTGAAAAACTGTTTTTT.

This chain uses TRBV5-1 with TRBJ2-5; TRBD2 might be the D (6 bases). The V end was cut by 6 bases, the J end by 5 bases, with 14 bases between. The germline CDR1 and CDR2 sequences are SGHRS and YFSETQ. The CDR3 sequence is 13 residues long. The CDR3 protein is CASNPEGRETQYF. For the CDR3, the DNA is TGCGCCAGCAACCCGGAGGGGCGGGAGACCCAGTACTTC.

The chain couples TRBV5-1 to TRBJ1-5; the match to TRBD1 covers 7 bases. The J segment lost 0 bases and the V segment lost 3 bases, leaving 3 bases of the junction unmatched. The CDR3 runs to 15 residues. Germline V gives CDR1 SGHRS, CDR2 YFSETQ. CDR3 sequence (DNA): TGCGCCAGCAGCTCCGGGACAGATAGCAATCAGCCCCAGCATTTT. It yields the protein CASSSGTDSNQPQHF.

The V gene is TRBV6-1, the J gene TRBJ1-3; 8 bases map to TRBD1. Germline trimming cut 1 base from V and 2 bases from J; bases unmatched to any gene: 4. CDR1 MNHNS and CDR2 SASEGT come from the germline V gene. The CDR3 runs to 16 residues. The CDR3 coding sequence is TGTGCCAGCAGTGAAGAGACAGGGGAAGCTGGAAACACCATATATTTT. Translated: CASSEETGEAGNTIYF.